These 27 T cell receptor beta chains came from one sample sequenced in a study of T cells after yellow fever vaccination. MiXCR, applied by TCRdb to the 5' RACE reads, yields one record per CDR3 protein. The data contain almost 600,000 distinct CDR3 sequences, approximately 15% of them singletons. The source was PBMCs, collected on the day of the yellow fever booster vaccination. The receptors were gathered from a man aged 25-45 years who received the YFV17D yellow fever vaccine.

The chain couples TRBV6-2 or TRBV6-3 to TRBJ2-3; D gene unclear. Germline loops: CDR1 MNHEY, CDR2 SVGEGT. The CDR3 has 12 amino acids. Trimming removed 5 bases at V and 7 bases at J, with 10 bases between. The CDR3 protein is CASSKTVNTQYF. CDR3 DNA sequence: TGTGCCAGCAGTAAGACCGTAAATACGCAGTATTTT.

This clonotype has just a few counts. The chain couples TRBV7-2 to TRBJ1-4; tentative D call: TRBD1 (5 bases). The V and J ends lost 0 bases and 7 bases respectively, with 12 bases between them. This CDR3 region has 15 residues. Germline values: CDR1 SGHTA, CDR2 FQGNSA. The CDR3 protein is CASSLAMAGSEKLFF. The CDR3 DNA sequence: TGTGCCAGCAGCTTAGCGATGGCAGGGAGTGAAAAACTGTTTTTT.

The chain couples TRBV29-1 to TRBJ2-5; no clear D. The CDR3 contains 14 residues. Deletions cut 1 base from V and 2 bases from J, with 11 bases between. CDR1 is SQVTM, CDR2 ANQGSEA, per germline. CDR3 coding DNA: TGCAGCGTTGAAGTCAAAGGAATTCAAGAGACCCAGTACTTC. Its translation is CSVEVKGIQETQYF.

This clonotype was observed a few times. The V call is TRBV20-1, the J call TRBJ2-3; 9 bases are a match to TRBD2. The CDR3 totals 15 residues. Germline V gives CDR1 DFQATT, CDR2 SNEGSKA (reference sequence). The V gene end was trimmed by 1 base and the J gene end by 8 bases; junction bases not matched to a gene: 10. Here the CDR3 reads CSARVPREGLITQYF. CDR3 nucleotide sequence: TGCAGTGCTAGAGTTCCGCGGGAGGGCCTGATTACGCAGTATTTT.

The genes are TRBV5-6 and TRBJ2-7; TRBD1 matches 10 bases. J was trimmed by 2 bases and V by 4 bases; bases with no gene match: 6. CDR3 length equals 15 residues. Looked up from germline, CDR1 is SGHDT and CDR2 is YYEEEE. DNA for the CDR3: TGTGCCAGCAGCCCCTATGGGACAGGGGCCTACGAGCAGTACTTC. Amino acid sequence: CASSPYGTGAYEQYF.

The V call is TRBV15, the J call TRBJ2-6; D is possibly TRBD2 (5 bases). The CDR3 contains 17 residues. Trimming took 3 bases from V and 0 from J, leaving 12 bases between them. Germline CDR1 LNHNV, CDR2 YYDKDF (reference sequence). In DNA, the CDR3 is TGTGCCACCAGCAGCCGCGGGTACTCCTCTGGGGCCAACGTCCTGACTTTC. Protein product: CATSSRGYSSGANVLTF. The full variable domain, in which reference TRBV15 and TRBJ2-6 provide the parts outside the CDR3, is DAMVIQNPRYQVTQFGKPVTLSCSQTLNHNVMYWYQQKSSQAPKLLFHYYDKDFNNEADTPDNFQSRRPNTSFCFLDIRSPGLGDTAMYLCATSSRGYSSGANVLTFGAGSRLTVL.

In its sample, this clonotype was seen a few times. The rearrangement joins TRBV19 to TRBJ2-3; no definite D call. Germline V lookup: CDR1 LNHDA, CDR2 SQIVND (reference sequence). This CDR3 spans 14 amino acids. V was clipped by 5 bases and J by 6 bases, with 15 bases between them. The CDR3 loop reads CASSSWGTSDTQYF. The DNA for the CDR3 is TGTGCCAGTAGTTCCTGGGGTACCTCTGATACGCAGTATTTT.

V is TRBV6-2 or TRBV6-3 and J is TRBJ2-7, with D tentatively TRBD2 (7 bases). CDR3 size: 19 residues. In germline, CDR1 is MNHEY, CDR2 SVGEGT. Trimming shortened V by 6 bases and J by 3 bases, and 30 bases separated the two germline ends. CDR3 DNA: TGTGCCAGCAGCCGACCAAGGGGGATCGGGCTAGCGGCCAGCTACGAGCAGTACTTC. The encoded protein is CASSRPRGIGLAASYEQYF.

This clonotype appeared a few times. The rearrangement joins TRBV7-2 to TRBJ1-3, with a weak D call TRBD1 (5 bases). The CDR3 length is 15 residues. Deletions cut 2 bases from V and 2 bases from J, with 10 bases between. CDR1 is SGHTA, CDR2 FQGNSA, per germline. The DNA of the CDR3 is TGTGCCAGCAGCTTACTCCAGGGTGCTGGAAACACCATATATTTT. Translated: CASSLLQGAGNTIYF.

The rearrangement links TRBV20-1 to TRBJ2-1; 8 bases agree with TRBD2. The CDR3 totals 14 residues. With 1 base clipped from V and 8 bases from J, the junction kept 7 bases outside the gene matches. Per germline, CDR1 DFQATT and CDR2 SNEGSKA (reference sequence). CDR3 bases: TGCAGTGCTAGAGGGACTAGCAATCCCGATGAGCAGTTCTTC. Its translation is CSARGTSNPDEQFF.

This clonotype was counted a few times. CDR3 protein: CASRVRRVNTGELFF. CDR3 in DNA: TGTGCCAGCAGGGTTAGGCGGGTGAACACCGGGGAGCTGTTTTTT. The chain recombines TRBV5-6 with TRBJ2-2; possibly TRBD2 for D (5 bases). The CDR3 consists of 15 residues. Germline V CDR1 and CDR2: SGHDT, YYEEEE. V was trimmed by 5 bases and J by 1 base, leaving 12 bases between them.

The chain couples TRBV5-1 to TRBJ2-2, with D possibly being TRBD1 (6 bases). V dropped 0 bases and J dropped 4 bases, with 13 bases sitting between them. CDR1 and CDR2 (germline): SGHRS, YFSETQ. The CDR3 is made up of 16 amino acids. CDR3 residues: CASSLGRGSSTGELFF. The CDR3 nucleotides are TGCGCCAGCAGCTTGGGCAGGGGATCGTCCACCGGGGAGCTGTTTTTT.

DNA of the CDR3: TGCAGCGTTGAGGACCCGGGGAGCACTGAAGCTTTCTTT. This encodes CSVEDPGSTEAFF. The rearrangement joins TRBV29-1 to TRBJ1-1; D is unclear. CDR1 is SQVTM and CDR2 is ANQGSEA in the germline V gene. V dropped 3 bases and J dropped 4 bases, with 12 bases sitting between them. This CDR3 has 13 residues.

This chain joins TRBV5-3 and TRBJ2-3; 7 nucleotides align to TRBD2. TRBV5-3 is treated as an ORF (open reading frame) with a function not yet certain. Trimming at V came to 2 bases and at J to 4 bases, leaving 4 bases not matched to a gene. This CDR3 contains 14 residues. Here the CDR3 reads CARSFGGRADTQYF. CDR3 bases: TGTGCCAGAAGCTTCGGCGGGAGAGCAGATACGCAGTATTTT.

The CDR3 nucleotides read TGCAGTGCTCCCCGAGTGCAGGCCGGCGAGCAGTACTTC. The encoded protein is CSAPRVQAGEQYF. The V and J genes are TRBV20-1 and TRBJ2-7; no clear D gene. CDR3 size: 13 residues. Germline values: CDR1 DFQATT, CDR2 SNEGSKA (reference sequence). Trimming cost V 5 bases and J 6 bases, with 17 bases left between them.

The V and J genes are TRBV5-1 and TRBJ2-7, with a weak D call TRBD2 (6 bases). The CDR3 has 13 residues. Trimming took 5 bases from V and 0 from J, leaving 9 bases between them. Germline CDR1 reads SGHRS; CDR2 reads YFSETQ. The CDR3 bases are TGCGCCAGCAGACGGGGGAGCTCCTACGAGCAGTACTTC. Protein: CASRRGSSYEQYF.

Many counts were recorded for this clonotype. This chain uses TRBV7-9 with TRBJ2-3; 10 bases match TRBD1. Germline V CDR1 and CDR2: SEHNR, FQNEAQ (reference sequence). The CDR3 contains 15 residues. Trimming cost V 5 bases and J 4 bases; bases outside gene matches: 6. The CDR3 DNA reads as TGTGCCAGCAGCCCCGGGACAGGGGAGCCAGATACGCAGTATTTT. This sequence encodes CASSPGTGEPDTQYF.

The chain joins TRBV7-2 to TRBJ2-7; D is perhaps TRBD1 or TRBD2 (5 bases each). The germline V and J ends were trimmed by 5 bases and 5 bases, with 13 bases remaining between them. The CDR3 spans 13 residues. Germline-derived CDR1 and CDR2 are SGHTA and FQGNSA. CDR3 residues: CASSASGTHEQYF. Here the CDR3 DNA reads TGTGCCAGCAGCGCCTCCGGGACCCACGAGCAGTACTTC.

The V gene is TRBV25-1, the J gene TRBJ2-7, with D possibly being TRBD1 (5 bases). V was pared by 1 base and J by 1 base, with 11 bases between. This CDR3 spans 15 amino acids. The germline V gene encodes CDR1 MGHDK and CDR2 SYGVNS. CDR3 bases: TGTGCCAGCAGTGAATTAGGGGTCAGTTCCTACGAGCAGTACTTC. This sequence encodes CASSELGVSSYEQYF.

This clonotype has a handful of counts. The chain is built from TRBV9 and TRBJ1-1, with D perhaps matching TRBD1 (5 bases). Between the trimmed V and J ends, which lost 3 bases and 3 bases, there was a span of 12 bases. This CDR3 comprises 14 residues. Per germline, CDR1 SGDLS and CDR2 YYNGEE. CDR3 DNA sequence: TGTGCCAGCAGCGCGAACGTGGGGGACACTGAAGCTTTCTTT. Residues: CASSANVGDTEAFF.

This rearrangement joins TRBV20-1 to TRBJ2-1; TRBD1 matches 8 bases. The V and J ends lost 5 bases and 7 bases, in that order; junction bases with no gene match: 7. The CDR3 loop spans 13 amino acids. Germline CDR1 and CDR2: DFQATT and SNEGSKA (reference sequence). CDR3 DNA sequence: TGCAGTGCTTCCCAGGGGGCATCGAATGAGCAGTTCTTC. Translation: CSASQGASNEQFF.

CDR3 DNA sequence: TGCAGTGCTAGAGCGGGCTTGGGGGCTGGCACCGGGGAGCTGTTTTTT. As protein: CSARAGLGAGTGELFF. The V and J genes are TRBV20-1 and TRBJ2-2; tentative D call: TRBD1 (6 bases). The CDR3 contains 16 residues. Trimming cost V 1 base and J 4 bases, with 16 bases left between them. Germline loops: CDR1 DFQATT, CDR2 SNEGSKA (reference sequence).

This rearrangement joins TRBV5-1 to TRBJ2-2, with 7 bases matching TRBD1. This CDR3 region has 15 residues. Germline V lookup: CDR1 SGHRS, CDR2 YFSETQ. Unmatched junction bases numbered 6, after V lost 4 bases and J lost 3 bases. CDR3 sequence: CASSVYRGDTGELFF. The CDR3 nucleotides read TGCGCCAGCAGCGTTTACAGGGGAGACACCGGGGAGCTGTTTTTT. Filled out from reference TRBV5-1 and TRBJ2-2, the complete variable domain reads KAGVTQTPRYLIKTRGQQVTLSCSPISGHRSVSWYQQTPGQGLQFLFEYFSETQRNKGNFPGRFSGRQFSNSRSEMNVSTLELGDSALYLCASSVYRGDTGELFFGEGSRLTVL.

The V and J genes are TRBV6-5 and TRBJ1-4; no reliable D call. Germline V CDR1 and CDR2: MNHEY, SVGAGI. CDR3 length: 13 amino acids. The V gene lost 3 bases and the J gene lost 8 bases, with 10 bases spanning the gap. CDR3 in DNA: TGTGCCAGCAGTTATCGGGGTGAGGAAAAACTGTTTTTT. Amino acids: CASSYRGEEKLFF.

This clonotype showed up just a few times. The chain is built from TRBV6-2 or TRBV6-3 and TRBJ2-1; the D gene is possibly TRBD2 (6 bases). The CDR3 consists of 13 residues. With 6 bases removed from V and 4 bases from J, the gap between germline ends came to 10 bases. From germline, CDR1 is MNHEY and CDR2 SVGEGT. CDR3 loop: CASRKGTYNEQFF. DNA of the CDR3: TGTGCCAGCAGGAAAGGGACTTACAATGAGCAGTTCTTC.

This chain joins TRBV6-5 and TRBJ2-1, with a weak D call TRBD2 (6 bases). Germline loops: CDR1 MNHEY, CDR2 SVGAGI. CDR3 length: 13 residues. V lost 2 bases to trimming and J lost 9 bases, with 11 bases between them. CDR3 sequence (DNA): TGTGCCAGCAGTTACCTGAACGGGGGTGAGCAGTTCTTC. Its translation: CASSYLNGGEQFF.

This clonotype was observed a few times. The chain combines TRBV6-2 or TRBV6-3 with TRBJ2-1; 9 nucleotides agree with TRBD2. CDR1 is MNHEY and CDR2 is SVGEGT in the germline V gene. V trimming: 6 bases; J trimming: 5 bases; junction bases outside the gene matches: 14. The CDR3 extends over 17 amino acids. The CDR3 DNA reads as TGTGCCAGCAGCCCCTACACAGCTAGCGGGAAAAACAATGAGCAGTTCTTC. This translates into CASSPYTASGKNNEQFF.